This TCR beta chain was sequenced in a study of CD8+CD57+ T cells in acquired aplastic anemia. Those patients picked for sequencing had displayed CD8+CD57+ cell expansion on flow cytometry. The CDR3 consists of 13 residues. V was pared by 2 bases and J by 2 bases, with 6 bases between. Germline loops: CDR1 SNHLY, CDR2 FYNNEI. CDR3 and TCR beta VDJ profiling relied on genomic DNA as the template. TCRdb re-called the reads through MiXCR, storing one row per CDR3 protein. The table records under 350,000 distinct CDR3 sequences, roughly 53% of them present only once. This clonotype was sampled from a human donor with aplastic anemia. Sequences were obtained from sorted CD4+, CD8+, or CD8+CD57+ T cells (not recorded which) from PBMCs. The chain employs TRBV2 and TRBJ2-5; D is unresolved. The CDR3 spells CASSELEQETQYF. The DNA of the CDR3 is TGTGCCAGCAGTGAATTGGAACAAGAGACCCAGTACTTC.